The present T cell receptor beta chain was sequenced within a study of blood T cell repertoires in COVID-19. Whole-study context: Acute and convalescent COVID-19 samples came from the United States, Italy and Spain. PBMCs, B-cell-depleted T cells, or T cells provided the cDNA or gDNA that made up the material.

From germline, CDR1 is SGHRS and CDR2 YFSETQ. The CDR3 sequence is 14 residues long. V lost 4 bases, J lost 0 bases, and 9 bases lay in between. TCRdb's copy holds only in-frame clones and misses some; the assay was immunoSEQ multiplex PCR. The data show about 57,000 clones, approximately 79% seen once. The V call is TRBV5-1, the J call TRBJ2-3, with D tentatively TRBD1 (6 bases). Source material: peripheral blood. The TCR was taken from a man aged 55-75 years with acute or convalescent COVID-19. The CDR3 sequence is CASSQGTSTDTQYF. The CDR3 bases are TGCGCCAGCAGCCAGGGGACAAGCACAGATACGCAGTATTTT.